This T cell receptor beta chain emerged from a study of CD8 T cells in ankylosing spondylitis (dated by TCRdb to between 2016 and 2019). In the study overall: The study set out to find disease-linked TCR variants by profiling T cell receptor beta repertoires in ankylosing spondylitis patients and healthy donors. The whole study cohort included some 100 healthy donors and about two dozen ankylosing spondylitis patients. Peripheral blood samples were taken, and synovial fluid was additionally collected from ankylosing spondylitis patients.

About this clonotype: Its antigen has not been determined. Base qualities are not at hand, and no much larger clone is one base apart.

From its cysteine to its phenylalanine, the CDR3 spans 16 amino acids. CDR3 DNA only is kept here, 48 bases in frame from base 1. The germline ends are 12 bases apart after V is trimmed by 4 bases and J by 2 bases. CDR1 and CDR2 are drawn from the germline V gene (reference sequence): LNHNV, YYDKDF. Broad study findings and their caveats: According to the report, matched synovial fluid samples from ankylosing spondylitis patients were significantly enriched for the disease-linked clones. Some TCR beta motif variants had previously been reported in synovial fluid and blood of reactive arthritis patients, which suggested common disease-initiation mechanisms. Blood from ankylosing spondylitis patients appeared to be characterized by a TCR beta motif made up of seven or eight highly homologous amino acid variants. The disease-linked clones showed a CD8+ phenotype and occurred at relatively low frequencies in peripheral blood.

TCRdb names Illumina HiSeq 2500 as the instrument used. TCR beta libraries were prepared by quantitative 5'-RACE with molecular barcodes. As for the original processing: Disease-linked TCR variants were identified with a new computational method built on a probabilistic model of VDJ rearrangement. TCRdb cleaned the public reads at Q25 with fastp, built clones with MiXCR and kept in-frame beta chains. Duplicate CDR3 protein sequences are folded into a single record with the most common DNA and genes. TCRdb, not the authors, supplied the V and J calls. This sample holds a few hundred thousand distinct CDR3 sequences; 20% were observed only once. 7.5% to 9.5% of the sample is taken by the ten largest.

Material: blood, either unsorted or a sorted T cell fraction (not recorded which). The rearrangement joined TRBV15 to TRBJ2-6; TRBD1 is perhaps the D gene, given 6 matching bases. This receptor was identified in a male donor with ankylosing spondylitis or in good health (not recorded which). The nucleotide sequence reads as follows: TGTGCCACCAGCAAGCCAGGGGTCCCTGGGGCCAACGTCCTGACTTTC. Translated, it reads CATSKPGVPGANVLTF.